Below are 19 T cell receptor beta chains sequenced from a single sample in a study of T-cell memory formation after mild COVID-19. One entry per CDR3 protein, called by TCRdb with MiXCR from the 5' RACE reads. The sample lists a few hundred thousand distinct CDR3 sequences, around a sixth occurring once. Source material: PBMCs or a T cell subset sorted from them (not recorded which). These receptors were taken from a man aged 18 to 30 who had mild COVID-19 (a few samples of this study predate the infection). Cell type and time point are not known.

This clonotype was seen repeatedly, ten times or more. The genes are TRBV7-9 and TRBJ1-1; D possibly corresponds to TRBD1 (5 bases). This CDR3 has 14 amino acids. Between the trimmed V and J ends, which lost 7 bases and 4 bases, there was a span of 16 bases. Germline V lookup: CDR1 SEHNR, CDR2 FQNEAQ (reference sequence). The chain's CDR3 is CASTRDGTFTEAFF. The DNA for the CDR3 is TGTGCCAGCACCCGGGACGGGACCTTCACTGAAGCTTTCTTT.

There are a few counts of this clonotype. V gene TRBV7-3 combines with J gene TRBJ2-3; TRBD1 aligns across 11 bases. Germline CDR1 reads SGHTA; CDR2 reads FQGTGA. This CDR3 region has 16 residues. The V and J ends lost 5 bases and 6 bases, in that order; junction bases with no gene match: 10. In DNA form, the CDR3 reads TGTGCCAGCAGCCCCGGGACAGGGGGTTTCACCGATACGCAGTATTTT. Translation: CASSPGTGGFTDTQYF.

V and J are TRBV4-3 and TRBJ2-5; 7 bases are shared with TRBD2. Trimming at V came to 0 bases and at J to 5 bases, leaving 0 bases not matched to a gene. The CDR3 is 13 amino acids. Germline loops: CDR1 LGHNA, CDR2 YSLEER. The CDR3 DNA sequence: TGCGCCAGCAGCCAAGAGGGAGGGGAGACCCAGTACTTC. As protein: CASSQEGGETQYF.

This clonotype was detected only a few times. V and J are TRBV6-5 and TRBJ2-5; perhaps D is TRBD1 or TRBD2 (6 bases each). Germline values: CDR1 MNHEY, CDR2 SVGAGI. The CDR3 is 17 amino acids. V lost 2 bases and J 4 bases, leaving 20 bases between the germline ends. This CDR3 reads CASSYNLFGGYGETQYF. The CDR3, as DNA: TGTGCCAGCAGTTACAATCTCTTCGGGGGCTACGGAGAGACCCAGTACTTC.

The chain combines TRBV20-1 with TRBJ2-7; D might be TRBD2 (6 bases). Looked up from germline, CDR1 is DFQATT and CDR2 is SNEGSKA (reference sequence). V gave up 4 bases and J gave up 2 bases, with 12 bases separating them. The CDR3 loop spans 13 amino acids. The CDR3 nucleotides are TGCAGTGCTATTACGGGGGTCACCTACGAGCAGTACTTC. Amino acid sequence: CSAITGVTYEQYF.

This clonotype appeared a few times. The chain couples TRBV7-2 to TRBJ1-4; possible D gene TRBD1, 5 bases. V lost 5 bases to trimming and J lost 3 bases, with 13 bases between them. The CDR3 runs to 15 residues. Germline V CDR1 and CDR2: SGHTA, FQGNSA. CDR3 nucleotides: TGTGCCAGCAGCACCGGGGCAGCTCCTAATGAAAAACTGTTTTTT. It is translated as CASSTGAAPNEKLFF.

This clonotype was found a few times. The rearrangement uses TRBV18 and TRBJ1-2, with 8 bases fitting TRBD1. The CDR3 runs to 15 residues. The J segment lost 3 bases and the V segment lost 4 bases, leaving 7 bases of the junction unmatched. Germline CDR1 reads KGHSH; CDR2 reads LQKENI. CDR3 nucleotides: TGTGCCAGCTCACTGACGGGACAGGACTACTATGGCTACACCTTC. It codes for CASSLTGQDYYGYTF.

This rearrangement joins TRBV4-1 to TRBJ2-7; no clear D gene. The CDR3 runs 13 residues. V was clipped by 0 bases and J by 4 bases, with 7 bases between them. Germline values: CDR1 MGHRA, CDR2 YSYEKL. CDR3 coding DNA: TGCGCCAGCAGCCAAGAGATCAAGTACGAGCAGTACGTC. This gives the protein CASSQEIKYEQYV.

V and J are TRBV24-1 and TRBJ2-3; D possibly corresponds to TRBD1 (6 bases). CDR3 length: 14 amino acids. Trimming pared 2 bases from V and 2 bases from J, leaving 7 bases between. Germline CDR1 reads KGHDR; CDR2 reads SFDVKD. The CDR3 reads CATSDWDTTDTQYF. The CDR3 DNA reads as TGTGCCACCAGTGATTGGGACACCACAGATACGCAGTATTTT.

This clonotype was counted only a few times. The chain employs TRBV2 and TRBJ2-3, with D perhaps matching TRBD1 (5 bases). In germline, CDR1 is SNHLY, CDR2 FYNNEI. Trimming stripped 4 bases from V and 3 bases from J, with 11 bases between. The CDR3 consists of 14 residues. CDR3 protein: CASSGQGLTDTQYF. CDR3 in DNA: TGTGCCAGCAGTGGTCAGGGTTTGACAGATACGCAGTATTTT.

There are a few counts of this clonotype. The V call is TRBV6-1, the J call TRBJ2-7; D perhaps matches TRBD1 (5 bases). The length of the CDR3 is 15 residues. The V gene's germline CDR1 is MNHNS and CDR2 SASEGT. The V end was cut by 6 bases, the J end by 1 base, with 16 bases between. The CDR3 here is CASSRDSFLSYEQYF. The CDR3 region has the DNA TGTGCCAGCAGCCGAGACAGCTTCCTATCCTACGAGCAGTACTTC.

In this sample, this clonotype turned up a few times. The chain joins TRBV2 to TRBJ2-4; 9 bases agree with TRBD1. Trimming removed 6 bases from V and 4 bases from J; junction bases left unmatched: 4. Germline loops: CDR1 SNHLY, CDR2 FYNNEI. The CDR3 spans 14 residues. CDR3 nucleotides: TGTGCCAGCAGAGCCGGGACAGGGAAAAACATTCAGTACTTC. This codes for CASRAGTGKNIQYF.

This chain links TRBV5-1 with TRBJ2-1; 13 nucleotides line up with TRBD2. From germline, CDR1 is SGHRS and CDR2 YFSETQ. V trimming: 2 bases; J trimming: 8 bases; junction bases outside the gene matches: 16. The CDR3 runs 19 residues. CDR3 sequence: CASSFFISSGTSGEDEQFF. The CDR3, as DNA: TGCGCCAGCAGCTTCTTCATTTCCTCCGGGACTAGCGGGGAGGATGAGCAGTTCTTC.

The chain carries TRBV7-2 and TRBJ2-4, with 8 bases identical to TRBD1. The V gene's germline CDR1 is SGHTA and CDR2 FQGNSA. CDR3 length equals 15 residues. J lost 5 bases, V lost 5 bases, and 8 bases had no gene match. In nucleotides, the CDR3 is TGTGCCAGCAGCACCCAAACAGGGGGAGAAAACATTCAGTACTTC. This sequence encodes CASSTQTGGENIQYF. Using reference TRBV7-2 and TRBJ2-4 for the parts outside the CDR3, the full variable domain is GAGVSQSPSNKVTEKGKDVELRCDPISGHTALYWYRQSLGQGLEFLIYFQGNSAPDKSGLPSDRFSAERTGGSVSTLTIQRTQQEDSAVYLCASSTQTGGENIQYFGAGTRLSVL.

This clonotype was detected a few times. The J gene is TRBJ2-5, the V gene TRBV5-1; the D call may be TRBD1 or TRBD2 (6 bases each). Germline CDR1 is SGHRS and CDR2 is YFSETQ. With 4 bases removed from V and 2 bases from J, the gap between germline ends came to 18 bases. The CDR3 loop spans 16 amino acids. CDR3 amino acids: CASSPPKGGIQETQYF. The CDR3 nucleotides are TGCGCCAGCAGCCCCCCAAAAGGGGGGATACAAGAGACCCAGTACTTC. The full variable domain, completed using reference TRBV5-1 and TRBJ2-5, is KAGVTQTPRYLIKTRGQQVTLSCSPISGHRSVSWYQQTPGQGLQFLFEYFSETQRNKGNFPGRFSGRQFSNSRSEMNVSTLELGDSALYLCASSPPKGGIQETQYFGPGTRLLVL.

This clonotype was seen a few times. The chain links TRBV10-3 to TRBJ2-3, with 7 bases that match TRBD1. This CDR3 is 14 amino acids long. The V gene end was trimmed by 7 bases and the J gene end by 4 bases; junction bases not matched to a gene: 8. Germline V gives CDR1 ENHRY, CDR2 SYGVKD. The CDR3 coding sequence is TGTGCCATCACCACGGGACAGCGACCAGATACGCAGTATTTT. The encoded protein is CAITTGQRPDTQYF.

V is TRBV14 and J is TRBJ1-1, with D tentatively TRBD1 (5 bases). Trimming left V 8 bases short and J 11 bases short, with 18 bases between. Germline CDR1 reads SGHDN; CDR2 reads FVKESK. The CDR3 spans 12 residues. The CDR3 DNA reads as TGTGCCAGCGATGGGGGATCATCGTATGCTTTCTTT. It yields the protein CASDGGSSYAFF.

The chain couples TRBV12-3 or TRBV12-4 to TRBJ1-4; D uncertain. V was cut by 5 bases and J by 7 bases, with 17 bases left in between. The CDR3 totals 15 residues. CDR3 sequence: CASSPGLIGSEKLFF. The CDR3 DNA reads TGTGCCAGCAGTCCTGGGTTAATCGGTAGTGAAAAACTGTTTTTT.

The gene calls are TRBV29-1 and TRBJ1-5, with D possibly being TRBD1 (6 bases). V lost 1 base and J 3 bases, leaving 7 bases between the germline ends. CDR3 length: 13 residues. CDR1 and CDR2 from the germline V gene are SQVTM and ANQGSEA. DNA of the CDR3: TGCAGCGTTGAAGGGGACAACAATCAGCCCCAGCATTTT. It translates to CSVEGDNNQPQHF.